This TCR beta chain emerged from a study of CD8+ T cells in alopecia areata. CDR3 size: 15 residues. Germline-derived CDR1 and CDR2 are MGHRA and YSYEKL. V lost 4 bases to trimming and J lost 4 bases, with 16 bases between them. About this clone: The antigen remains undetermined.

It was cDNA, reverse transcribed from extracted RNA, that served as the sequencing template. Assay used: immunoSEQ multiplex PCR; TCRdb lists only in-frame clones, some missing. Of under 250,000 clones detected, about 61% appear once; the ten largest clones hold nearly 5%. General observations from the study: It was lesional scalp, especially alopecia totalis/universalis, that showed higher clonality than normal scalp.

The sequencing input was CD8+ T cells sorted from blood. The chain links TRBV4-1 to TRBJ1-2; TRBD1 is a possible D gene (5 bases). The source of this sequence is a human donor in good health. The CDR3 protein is CASSRTGDGAYGYTF. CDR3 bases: TGCGCCAGCAGCCGAACTGGGGACGGAGCCTATGGCTACACCTTC.